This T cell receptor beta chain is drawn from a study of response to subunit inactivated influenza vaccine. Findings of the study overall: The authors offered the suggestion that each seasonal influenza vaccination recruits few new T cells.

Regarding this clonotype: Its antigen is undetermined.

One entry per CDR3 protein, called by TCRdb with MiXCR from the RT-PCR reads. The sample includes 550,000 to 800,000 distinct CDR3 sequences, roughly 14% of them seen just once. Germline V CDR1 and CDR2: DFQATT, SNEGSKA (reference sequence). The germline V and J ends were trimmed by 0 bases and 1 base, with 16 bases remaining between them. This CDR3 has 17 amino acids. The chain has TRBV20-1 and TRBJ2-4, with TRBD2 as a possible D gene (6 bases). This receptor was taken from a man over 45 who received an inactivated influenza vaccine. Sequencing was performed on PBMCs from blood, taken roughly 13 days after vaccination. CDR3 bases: TGCAGTGCTAGAGATGTTTCGGACTATGGGGCCAAAAACATTCAGTACTTC. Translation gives CSARDVSDYGAKNIQYF.